The sequence of this TCR beta chain was determined in a study of shared clonotypes between healthy human individuals. Measured with immunoSEQ multiplex PCR; TCRdb has only the in-frame clones, and not every one. The sample includes some 2,000,000 clones, 85% to 95% of them seen just once. CDR1 is KGHSH and CDR2 is LQKENI in the germline V gene. The CDR3 length is 12 residues. V was pared by 6 bases and J by 5 bases, with 10 bases between. The chain has TRBV18 and TRBJ2-5; D not resolved. The specimen was naive CD4+ T cells sorted from blood. Regarding subset: CD45RA+ positively selected. The source is a man aged 18 to 29 in good health. The CDR3 DNA sequence: TGTGCCAGCTCCCGGCTGAGGGAGACCCAGTACTTC. It translates to CASSRLRETQYF.